The clone carrying this T cell receptor (beta chain) was observed a few times. Its antigen is as yet unknown. These data come from a study of response to subunit inactivated influenza vaccine. The study's findings and limits: Authors suggested each seasonal influenza vaccination recruits few new T cells.

MiXCR, applied by TCRdb to the RT-PCR reads, yields one record per CDR3 protein. The sample shows about 780,000 distinct CDR3 sequences, approximately 17% of them seen only once. The germline V gene encodes CDR1 SQVTM and CDR2 ANQGSEA. V dropped 1 base and J dropped 5 bases, with 11 bases sitting between them. The CDR3 covers 13 residues. Sequencing used PBMCs from blood, obtained 4 to 6 days after vaccination. The chain recombines TRBV29-1 with TRBJ1-2; maybe TRBD1 (6 bases). This clonotype was obtained from a man in his fifties or sixties who received an inactivated influenza vaccine. In DNA, the CDR3 is TGCAGCGTTGAAGCCCGGGGGCGGTATGGCTACACCTTC. Protein sequence: CSVEARGRYGYTF.